These 29 T cell receptor beta chains share one sample of origin, sequenced in a study of cytomegalovirus exposure and HLA in healthy donors. The PCR was carried out with 60 Vbeta primers and 13 Jbeta primers. Assay used: immunoSEQ multiplex PCR; TCRdb lists only in-frame clones, some missing. The table lists 77,000 or so clones, 75% of them singletons. The sequencing sample was made of PBMCs. The receptors were gathered from a woman aged 40 to 50 in good health and CMV-seronegative.

V usage is TRBV7-9 and J usage is TRBJ1-1; D is uncertain. CDR3 length: 14 residues. Germline loops: CDR1 SEHNR, CDR2 FQNEAQ (reference sequence). With 3 bases removed from V and 1 base from J, the gap between germline ends came to 9 bases. CDR3 sequence reads: CASSFGPPNTEAFF. The CDR3 bases are TGTGCCAGCAGCTTTGGGCCACCGAACACTGAAGCTTTCTTT.

The V call is TRBV19, the J call TRBJ2-2; weak D call: TRBD2 (6 bases). The CDR3 is 15 residues long. Germline loops: CDR1 LNHDA, CDR2 SQIVND (reference sequence). V was clipped by 4 bases and J by 7 bases, with 16 bases between them. The CDR3: CASSKVGGGGGELFF. The DNA for the CDR3 is TGTGCCAGTAGTAAGGTGGGAGGTGGCGGCGGGGAGCTGTTTTTT. Combining the CDR3 with reference TRBV19 and TRBJ2-2 gives the whole variable domain DGGITQSPKYLFRKEGQNVTLSCEQNLNHDAMYWYRQDPGQGLRLIYYSQIVNDFQKGDIAEGYSVSREKKESFPLTVTSAQKNPTAFYLCASSKVGGGGGELFFGEGSRLTVL.

The chain carries TRBV7-9 and TRBJ2-5, with TRBD2 matching 12 bases. CDR1 SEHNR and CDR2 FQNEAQ come from the germline V gene (reference sequence). After removal of 3 bases from V and 4 bases from J, the junction contained 9 bases not matched to a gene. The CDR3 is made up of 17 amino acids. The CDR3 DNA reads as TGTGCCAGCAGCTTTTTGGCTAGCGGGGGGGCCGGAGAGACCCAGTACTTC. Its protein is CASSFLASGGAGETQYF.

This chain links TRBV7-8 with TRBJ2-7; 7 nucleotides align to TRBD1. Germline CDR1 is SGHVS and CDR2 is FQNEAQ. The V gene end was trimmed by 5 bases and the J gene end by 2 bases; junction bases not matched to a gene: 9. The CDR3 sequence is 15 residues long. The CDR3 region is CASSTDRAHPYEQYF. The CDR3 DNA reads as TGTGCCAGCAGCACAGACAGGGCGCACCCCTACGAGCAGTACTTC. Filled out from reference TRBV7-8 and TRBJ2-7, the complete variable domain reads GAGVSQSPRYKVAKRGQDVALRCDPISGHVSLFWYQQALGQGPEFLTYFQNEAQLDKSGLPSDRFFAERPEGSVSTLKIQRTQQEDSAVYLCASSTDRAHPYEQYFGPGTRLTVT.

The CDR3, as DNA: TGTGCCAGCAGCCCAAGATCCCGACTAGCGGGCCACTCCTACAATGAGCAGTTCTTC. Residues: CASSPRSRLAGHSYNEQFF. The chain recombines TRBV7-3 with TRBJ2-1, with 10 bases lining up with TRBD2. CDR3 size: 19 residues. The J segment lost 0 bases and the V segment lost 5 bases, leaving 13 bases of the junction unmatched. CDR1 is SGHTA and CDR2 is FQGTGA in the germline V gene.

The V and J genes are TRBV27 and TRBJ1-2, with 10 nucleotides matching TRBD1. CDR1 is MNHEY, CDR2 SMNVEV, per germline (reference sequence). With 2 bases clipped from V and 3 bases from J, the junction kept 3 bases outside the gene matches. This CDR3 has 15 amino acids. The CDR3: CASSLRTGGYYGYTF. The CDR3 DNA reads TGTGCCAGCAGTTTACGGACAGGGGGTTACTATGGCTACACCTTC.

This chain joins TRBV6-4 and TRBJ2-3, with D perhaps TRBD2 (7 bases). Between the trimmed V and J ends, which lost 11 bases and 1 base, there was a span of 16 bases. Germline V gives CDR1 MRHNA, CDR2 SNTAGT. The CDR3 covers 14 residues. CDR3 in amino acids: CAGRGSLGTDTQYF. The CDR3 DNA reads as TGTGCCGGGAGGGGGTCTCTGGGCACAGATACGCAGTATTTT.

Points on this clone: One junction end disagrees with the germline gene, perhaps due to a read error. This same CDR3 is encoded by further DNA sequences in the sample. This chain uses TRBV6-4 with TRBJ2-7; a possible D gene is TRBD2 (5 bases). From germline, CDR1 is MRHNA and CDR2 SNTAGT. The CDR3 covers 14 residues. The CDR3 bases are TGTGCCAGCAGTGAGACCGGTTGGGCGGGCGAGCAATACTTC. This gives the protein CASSETGWAGEQYF.

The sample holds one count of this clone. V usage is TRBV5-1 and J usage is TRBJ2-7, with 9 positions matching TRBD2. The V gene end was trimmed by 0 bases and the J gene end by 1 base; junction bases not matched to a gene: 11. The CDR3 is 18 amino acids. Germline V gives CDR1 SGHRS, CDR2 YFSETQ. In DNA, the CDR3 is TGCGCCAGCAGCTTGGGGGCGGCCACCGGACTAGCGTCCTACGAGCAGTACTTC. It encodes CASSLGAATGLASYEQYF. The entire variable domain, with the rest obtained from reference TRBV5-1 and TRBJ2-7, is as follows: KAGVTQTPRYLIKTRGQQVTLSCSPISGHRSVSWYQQTPGQGLQFLFEYFSETQRNKGNFPGRFSGRQFSNSRSEMNVSTLELGDSALYLCASSLGAATGLASYEQYFGPGTRLTVT.

The chain couples TRBV4-1 to TRBJ2-2, with 7 nucleotides matching TRBD1. The ends lost 2 bases at V and 5 bases at J; junction bases unmatched: 5. Germline lookup yields CDR1 MGHRA and CDR2 YSYEKL. The CDR3 is 15 amino acids. CDR3 sequence reads: CASSQKDRVTGELFF. Here the CDR3 DNA reads TGCGCCAGCAGCCAAAAAGACAGGGTAACCGGGGAGCTGTTTTTT.

V usage is TRBV21-1 and J usage is TRBJ2-7; the D call in the table, TRBD2, was not verified against the DNA. TRBV21-1 is noted as a pseudogene. This CDR3 contains 14 residues. The DNA of the CDR3 is TGTGCCAGCAGCAAATTTGGACGGGATGACGAGCAGTACTTC. It translates to CASSKFGRDDEQYF.

This chain links TRBV5-1 with TRBJ2-1; TRBD1 agrees at 11 bases. CDR1 is SGHRS, CDR2 YFSETQ, per germline. The CDR3 is made up of 15 amino acids. V lost 4 bases, J lost 4 bases, and 4 bases stayed unmatched. This chain's CDR3 is CASSPRDRGYNEQFF. The CDR3 DNA reads TGCGCCAGCAGCCCCCGGGACAGGGGGTACAATGAGCAGTTCTTC.

The chain links TRBV4-1 to TRBJ2-5; the match to TRBD2 covers 7 bases. The CDR3 has 13 amino acids. V shed 1 base, J shed 5 bases, and the junction held 1 base outside the gene matches. The V gene's germline CDR1 is MGHRA and CDR2 YSYEKL. Here the CDR3 reads CASSQGTRETQYF. Here the CDR3 DNA reads TGCGCCAGCAGCCAAGGGACTAGGGAGACCCAGTACTTC.

The chain carries TRBV19 and TRBJ2-2, with 10 bases fitting TRBD2. This CDR3 contains 17 residues. CDR1 and CDR2 from the germline V gene are LNHDA and SQIVND (reference sequence). The V segment lost 0 bases and the J segment 3 bases; nucleotides outside the gene matches: 4. The CDR3 protein is CASSIDGLADYTGELFF. As DNA, the CDR3 is TGTGCCAGTAGTATAGACGGACTAGCGGATTACACCGGGGAGCTGTTTTTT.

The CDR3 region has the DNA TGTGCCAGCAGCTCCGGAACCGACAGGACGAGGCTCCCCTACGAGCAGTACTTC. Protein product: CASSSGTDRTRLPYEQYF. The chain has TRBV7-3 and TRBJ2-7; a possible D gene is TRBD1 (6 bases). CDR3 size: 18 residues. V was clipped by 4 bases and J by 2 bases, with 24 bases between them. The germline V gene encodes CDR1 SGHTA and CDR2 FQGTGA.

The CDR3 bases are TGTGCCAGCAGTGAAAGGACAGGGAGGAATTCACCCCTCCACTTT. Translated, it gives CASSERTGRNSPLHF. The rearrangement links TRBV2 to TRBJ1-6, with TRBD1 matching 8 bases. The CDR3 runs 15 residues. The V segment lost 2 bases and the J segment 7 bases; nucleotides outside the gene matches: 4. Germline V lookup: CDR1 SNHLY, CDR2 FYNNEI.

The chain is built from TRBV6-1 and TRBJ1-1; D remains unclear. The CDR3 is 15 residues long. V lost 2 bases to trimming and J lost 7 bases, with 17 bases between them. Germline values: CDR1 MNHNS, CDR2 SASEGT. Here the CDR3 reads CASSELTGWSGEAFF. CDR3 bases: TGTGCCAGCAGTGAATTGACGGGTTGGTCTGGTGAAGCTTTCTTT.

Concerning this clone itself: Other DNA sequences of this sample code for an identical CDR3. The J gene is TRBJ2-3, the V gene TRBV19; tentatively, D is TRBD1 (6 bases). The germline V and J ends were trimmed by 7 bases and 0 bases, with 14 bases remaining between them. This CDR3 is 15 amino acids long. Germline CDR1 and CDR2: LNHDA and SQIVND (reference sequence). The CDR3, as DNA: TGTGCCAGTACCCTGGGGGCGTCTAGCACAGATACGCAGTATTTT. Residues: CASTLGASSTDTQYF.

The chain employs TRBV7-3 and TRBJ1-1, with a tentative D call TRBD1 (5 bases). The CDR3 is 14 residues long. V lost 5 bases to trimming and J lost 1 base, with 11 bases between them. Germline loops: CDR1 SGHTA, CDR2 FQGTGA. The CDR3 region has the DNA TGTGCCAGCAGCGTAGGACACGGGAACACTGAAGCTTTCTTT. This translates into CASSVGHGNTEAFF.

V and J are TRBV2 and TRBJ1-5; 8 nucleotides agree with TRBD1. CDR3 size: 15 residues. The V segment lost 7 bases and the J segment 2 bases; nucleotides outside the gene matches: 7. Germline-derived CDR1 and CDR2 are SNHLY and FYNNEI. DNA of the CDR3: TGTGCCAGCATGGGGACAGGAAGGGGCAATCAGCCCCAGCATTTT. This translates into CASMGTGRGNQPQHF. Looking up the rest from reference TRBV2 and TRBJ1-5 gives the full variable domain: EPEVTQTPSHQVTQMGQEVILRCVPISNHLYFYWYRQILGQKVEFLVSFYNNEISEKSEIFDDQFSVERPDGSNFTLKIRSTKLEDSAMYFCASMGTGRGNQPQHFGDGTRLSIL.

There are a few counts of this clone. This chain links TRBV10-3 with TRBJ1-6; a possible D gene is TRBD1 (5 bases). The CDR3 length is 15 residues. V lost 2 bases to trimming and J lost 10 bases, with 15 bases between them. Looked up from germline, CDR1 is ENHRY and CDR2 is SYGVKD. The CDR3 DNA reads as TGTGCCATCAGTGAGAGTGTAGGGGATGGCTCACCCCTCCACTTT. This encodes CAISESVGDGSPLHF.

The rearrangement links TRBV18 to TRBJ1-4; 10 positions match TRBD1. CDR1 and CDR2 (germline): KGHSH, LQKENI. The CDR3 covers 15 residues. V was clipped by 0 bases and J by 7 bases; unmatched bases: 2. This CDR3 reads CASSPPRTGGEKLFF. The CDR3 nucleotides read TGTGCCAGCTCACCACCGAGGACAGGGGGTGAAAAACTGTTTTTT. Using reference TRBV18 and TRBJ1-4 for the parts outside the CDR3, the full variable domain is NAGVMQNPRHLVRRRGQEARLRCSPMKGHSHVYWYRQLPEEGLKFMVYLQKENIIDESGMPKERFSAEFPKEGPSILRIQQVVRGDSAAYFCASSPPRTGGEKLFFGSGTQLSVL.

This clone was seen only once. The chain recombines TRBV29-1 with TRBJ1-4; 7 nucleotides align to TRBD1. The germline gives CDR1 SQVTM, CDR2 ANQGSEA. The CDR3 contains 15 residues. Losses at the gene ends were 5 bases for V and 4 bases for J; bases not matched to a gene: 10. The CDR3 sequence is CSVMRGRKGNEKLFF. CDR3 sequence (DNA): TGCAGCGTTATGAGGGGGCGAAAAGGTAATGAAAAACTGTTTTTT.

This chain joins TRBV5-8 and TRBJ2-5; no reliable D call. This CDR3 spans 17 amino acids. Germline V lookup: CDR1 SGHTS, CDR2 YDEGEE. V lost 0 bases and J lost 2, with 17 bases in between. The CDR3 region has the DNA TGTGCCAGCAGCTTGGGGGCAGAAACCGAATCGCAAGAGACCCAGTACTTC. Its translation: CASSLGAETESQETQYF.

J is TRBJ2-7 and V is TRBV5-8, with TRBD1 matching over 10 bases. This CDR3 is 16 amino acids long. The germline V gene encodes CDR1 SGHTS and CDR2 YDEGEE. V shed 0 bases, J shed 2 bases, and the junction held 5 bases outside the gene matches. The CDR3 DNA reads as TGTGCCAGCAGCTTGGGGGGACAGGGGTTTCCCTACGAGCAGTACTTC. It yields the protein CASSLGGQGFPYEQYF.

The V and J genes are TRBV11-3 and TRBJ2-2; 12 bases line up with TRBD2. CDR3 length: 18 residues. Germline loops: CDR1 SGHNT, CDR2 YENEEA. Germline trimming cut 5 bases from V and 1 base from J; bases unmatched to any gene: 8. CDR3 sequence (DNA): TGTGCCAGCAGCCCCAGGACTAGCGGGATATGGAACACCGGGGAGCTGTTTTTT. It codes for CASSPRTSGIWNTGELFF.

In this sample, this clone turned up a few times. V is TRBV15 and J is TRBJ1-4; 7 bases line up with TRBD1. J was trimmed by 3 bases and V by 3 bases; bases with no gene match: 1. The CDR3 is made up of 14 amino acids. Germline-derived CDR1 and CDR2 are LNHNV and YYDKDF (reference sequence). The CDR3 sequence is CATSRGTANEKLFF. The CDR3 DNA is TGTGCCACCAGCAGGGGGACAGCTAATGAAAAACTGTTTTTT.

The chain couples TRBV6-1 to TRBJ2-3; 10 bases are a match to TRBD1. The ends lost 9 bases at V and 3 bases at J; junction bases unmatched: 6. Germline loops: CDR1 MNHNS, CDR2 SASEGT. The CDR3 totals 14 residues. CDR3: CARGGQGRTDTQYF. CDR3 DNA sequence: TGTGCCAGGGGGGGACAGGGGAGGACAGATACGCAGTATTTT.

The chain employs TRBV7-7 and TRBJ2-1, with 7 nucleotides matching TRBD1. The junction had 3 bases not matched to a gene; V was cut back by 5 bases and J by 5 bases. Germline CDR1 and CDR2: SSHAT and FNYEAQ (reference sequence). This CDR3 region has 13 residues. CDR3 sequence: CASSLDRDNEQFF. The CDR3 DNA reads TGTGCCAGCAGCCTCGACAGGGACAATGAGCAGTTCTTC. The variable domain in full, completed from reference TRBV7-7 and TRBJ2-1, reads GAGVSQSPRYKVTKRGQDVTLRCDPISSHATLYWYQQALGQGPEFLTYFNYEAQPDKSGLPSDRFSAERPEGSISTLTIQRTEQRDSAMYRCASSLDRDNEQFFGPGTRLTVL.